The clone carrying this T cell receptor beta chain appeared many times. Its antigen is unknown. This entry belongs to a study of T cells in Graves' hyperthyroidism and ophthalmopathy. Whole-study results and caveats: In the blood, most expanded thyroid clonotypes above 0.001 appeared as well. Ophthalmopathy got predicted by the model a median around 6.8 months before its onset.

V lost 2 bases to trimming and J lost 6 bases; unmatched junction nucleotides: 0. The CDR3 has 12 amino acids. Germline loops: CDR1 MNHEY, CDR2 SVGAGI. Authors of the study amplified TCR beta CDR3 regions from RNA transcripts. In the first-round RT-PCR of the TCR CDR3, the HTBI primer set was used. TCRdb independently ran MiXCR on the multiplex PCR reads; one entry per CDR3 protein. The sample shows hundreds of thousands of distinct CDR3 sequences, around 16% of them seen only once. Diagnostic decisions used clinical symptoms, serum thyroxine and TRAb, thyroid ultrasound and orbital computed tomography. The PBMCs were sourced from fresh peripheral blood (about 9.7 ml).

The receptor was derived from a woman aged 30 to 39 with Graves' hyperthyroidism. The chain joins TRBV6-5 to TRBJ2-7; 8 nucleotides match TRBD1. Sequencing was done on a sample of blood. CDR3 amino acids: CASSYTGGEQYF. CDR3 sequence (DNA): TGTGCCAGCAGTTACACAGGGGGCGAGCAGTACTTC.